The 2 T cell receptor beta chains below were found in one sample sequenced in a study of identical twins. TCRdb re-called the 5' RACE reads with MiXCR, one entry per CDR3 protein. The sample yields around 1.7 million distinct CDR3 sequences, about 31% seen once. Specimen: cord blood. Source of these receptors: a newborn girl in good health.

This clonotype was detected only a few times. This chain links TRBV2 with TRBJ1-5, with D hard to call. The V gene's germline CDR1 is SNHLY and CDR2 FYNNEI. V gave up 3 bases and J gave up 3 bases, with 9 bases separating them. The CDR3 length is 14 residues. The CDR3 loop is CASSDPAYNQPQHF. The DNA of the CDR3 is TGTGCCAGCAGTGATCCGGCATACAATCAGCCCCAGCATTTT.

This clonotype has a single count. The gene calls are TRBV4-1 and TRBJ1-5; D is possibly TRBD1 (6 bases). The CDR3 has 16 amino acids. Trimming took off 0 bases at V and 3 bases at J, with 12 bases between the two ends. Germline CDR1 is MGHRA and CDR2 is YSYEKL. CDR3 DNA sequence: TGCGCCAGCAGCCAAGATCAGGACAGTATCAATCAGCCCCAGCATTTT. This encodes CASSQDQDSINQPQHF.